The present TCR beta chain was sequenced within a study of cytomegalovirus exposure and HLA in healthy donors. The PCR was carried out with 60 Vbeta primers and 13 Jbeta primers. Data came from immunoSEQ multiplex PCR; TCRdb stores just in-frame clones and leaves some out. The table shows 160,000 or so clones, with 65% to 85% occurring only once. The CDR3 totals 11 residues. V was shortened by 4 bases and J by 8 bases, with 5 bases between the two germline ends. From germline, CDR1 is SNHLY and CDR2 FYNNEI. Note on this clone: What it binds is unknown.

Broader study findings: Among TCR sequences, most were rare, though some public TCRs appeared in many donors.

The TCR originated in a young woman in good health and CMV-seronegative. Sequencing was done on a sample of PBMCs. The chain recombines TRBV2 with TRBJ1-4; D not resolved. Here the CDR3 reads CASSGGEKLFF. DNA of the CDR3: TGTGCCAGCAGTGGAGGGGAAAAACTGTTTTTT.